This entry concerns a single T cell receptor (beta chain). Its antigen is as yet unknown. This entry belongs to a study of CD8 T cells in ankylosing spondylitis. Findings of the study overall: CD8+ disease-linked clones were present at relatively low frequencies in blood. In reactive arthritis synovial fluid and blood, some motif variants had been reported before.

The CDR3 spans 15 residues. V was cut by 2 bases and J by 4 bases, with 12 bases left in between. The V gene's germline CDR1 is MRHNA and CDR2 SNTAGT. The authors made TCR beta libraries by quantitative 5'-RACE with molecular barcodes. TCRdb processed the 5' RACE reads anew with MiXCR; each CDR3 protein has one entry. Counted here are about 340,000 distinct CDR3 sequences, roughly 15% occurring once; the ten biggest clones make up around 1%. Source material: blood, either unsorted or a sorted T cell fraction (not recorded which). The gene calls are TRBV6-4 and TRBJ2-1, with a weak D call TRBD2 (6 bases). The TCR originated in a male donor with ankylosing spondylitis or in good health (not recorded which). CDR3 region: CASSDTSGSYNEQFF. The CDR3 DNA reads as TGTGCCAGCAGTGACACAAGCGGGTCTTACAATGAGCAGTTCTTC.